What follows are 27 T cell receptor beta chains derived from one specimen sequenced in a study of cytomegalovirus exposure and HLA in healthy donors. Primers: 60 Vbeta forward and 13 Jbeta reverse. Using immunoSEQ multiplex PCR, the repertoire was profiled, and TCRdb retains in-frame clones only, with some absent. The profile covers about 190,000 clones, with roughly 80% appearing a single time and roughly 6.7% taken by the ten largest. Sequences were obtained from PBMCs. The receptors derive from a man in his forties or fifties in good health and CMV-seropositive.

The V call is TRBV6-5, the J call TRBJ1-1, with 10 bases identical to TRBD1. Germline V CDR1 and CDR2: MNHEY, SVGAGI. This CDR3 has 13 residues. The V and J ends lost 6 bases and 6 bases, in that order; junction bases with no gene match: 4. The CDR3 spells CASRSTGGPEAFF. The CDR3 DNA reads as TGTGCCAGCAGATCGACAGGGGGCCCTGAAGCTTTCTTT.

V usage is TRBV6-7 and J usage is TRBJ2-1; TRBD2 matches at 9 bases. Being an ORF, TRBV6-7 has a function that is uncertain. The CDR3 covers 14 residues. Germline trimming cut 5 bases from V and 2 bases from J; bases unmatched to any gene: 1. The CDR3, as DNA: TGTGCCAGCAGTATAGCGGGGGCCTACAATGAGCAGTTCTTC. Translation: CASSIAGAYNEQFF.

The chain uses TRBV5-1 and TRBJ2-2, with 8 bases aligning to TRBD1. The ends lost 7 bases at V and 4 bases at J; junction bases unmatched: 3. This CDR3 region has 13 residues. CDR1 is SGHRS, CDR2 YFSETQ, per germline. The CDR3 nucleotides are TGCGCCAGCGGCACAGGGGGCACCGGGGAGCTGTTTTTT. It translates to CASGTGGTGELFF. Full variable domain (rest looked up from reference TRBV5-1 and TRBJ2-2): KAGVTQTPRYLIKTRGQQVTLSCSPISGHRSVSWYQQTPGQGLQFLFEYFSETQRNKGNFPGRFSGRQFSNSRSEMNVSTLELGDSALYLCASGTGGTGELFFGEGSRLTVL.

The CDR3: CASSLAAGSGNTIYF. CDR3 DNA sequence: TGTGCCAGCAGCTTAGCGGCAGGGTCCGGAAACACCATATATTTT. V usage is TRBV7-2 and J usage is TRBJ1-3, with D maybe TRBD1 (5 bases). Germline values: CDR1 SGHTA, CDR2 FQGNSA. V lost 0 bases to trimming and J lost 4 bases, with 10 bases between them. The CDR3 sequence is 15 residues long.

This clone was recorded once. The rearrangement uses TRBV6-1 and TRBJ2-2; D perhaps matches TRBD2 (5 bases). With 6 bases removed from V and 4 bases from J, the gap between germline ends came to 12 bases. This CDR3 has 14 residues. Looked up from germline, CDR1 is MNHNS and CDR2 is SASEGT. The CDR3 sequence is CASRDAAGTGELFF. CDR3 in DNA: TGTGCCAGCAGAGACGCGGCGGGCACCGGGGAGCTGTTTTTT.

CDR3 loop: CASSDGTGGVGYTF. CDR3 nucleotides: TGTGCCAGCAGCGACGGGACAGGGGGAGTAGGCTACACCTTC. This chain joins TRBV9 and TRBJ1-2; 11 nucleotides agree with TRBD1. V lost 3 bases and J lost 8; bases outside the gene matches: 6. This CDR3 has 14 amino acids. CDR1 and CDR2 from the germline V gene are SGDLS and YYNGEE.

This CDR3 is CASSHFTSGGENTGELFF. The CDR3 nucleotides read TGTGCCAGCAGCCACTTTACTAGCGGGGGTGAAAACACCGGGGAGCTGTTTTTT. The V call is TRBV9, the J call TRBJ2-2; 11 nucleotides match TRBD2. The CDR3 is 18 residues long. Germline CDR1 reads SGDLS; CDR2 reads YYNGEE. The ends lost 4 bases at V and 2 bases at J; junction bases unmatched: 10.

The chain uses TRBV10-1 and TRBJ2-5; perhaps TRBD2 as D (5 bases). The J call may be wrong; the DNA end is better matched by TRBJ2-7. CDR3 length: 11 residues. Germline V gene data show CDR1 as WNHNN and CDR2 as SYGVQD (reference sequence). CDR3 residues: CASRGEAEQYF. The DNA of the CDR3 is TGCGCCAGCAGGGGAGAGGCCGAGCAGTACTTC.

This clone has a handful of counts. The V gene is TRBV5-1, the J gene TRBJ2-2; D is undetermined. CDR1 and CDR2 from the germline V gene are SGHRS and YFSETQ. Trimming took 0 bases from V and 1 from J, leaving 4 bases between them. The CDR3 runs to 14 residues. CDR3 sequence: CASSLAQNTGELFF. CDR3 DNA: TGCGCCAGCAGCTTGGCCCAGAACACCGGGGAGCTGTTTTTT.

The rearrangement joins TRBV28 to TRBJ2-1; no clear D. Germline assignment: CDR1 MDHEN and CDR2 SYDVKM. This CDR3 region has 12 residues. V was clipped by 8 bases and J by 4 bases, with 9 bases between them. Here the CDR3 DNA reads TGTGCCAGCGGAAGGAGTTACAATGAGCAGTTCTTC. Translating it yields CASGRSYNEQFF.

The chain carries TRBV28 and TRBJ1-4; D is perhaps TRBD1 (6 bases). In germline, CDR1 is MDHEN, CDR2 SYDVKM. Between the trimmed V and J ends, which lost 6 bases and 0 bases, there was a span of 11 bases. The CDR3 length is 15 residues. In DNA form, the CDR3 reads TGTGCCAGCAGGATCACAGGGTCAACTAATGAAAAACTGTTTTTT. Its translation: CASRITGSTNEKLFF.

The genes are TRBV2 and TRBJ1-6, with 10 bases matching TRBD1. The V segment lost 6 bases and the J segment 5 bases; nucleotides outside the gene matches: 4. Germline assignment: CDR1 SNHLY and CDR2 FYNNEI. The CDR3 is 15 residues long. CDR3 sequence reads: CASRETGGDNSPLHF. DNA for the CDR3: TGTGCCAGCAGAGAGACAGGGGGCGATAATTCACCCCTCCACTTT.

The chain has TRBV18 and TRBJ1-1; a possible D gene is TRBD1 (5 bases). The CDR3 totals 15 residues. Germline values: CDR1 KGHSH, CDR2 LQKENI. V shed 7 bases and J shed 1 base, with 16 bases lying between them. The CDR3 nucleotides read TGTGCCAGCTATACCCAGGGCGGTACGAACACTGAAGCTTTCTTT. As protein: CASYTQGGTNTEAFF.

The chain employs TRBV10-2 and TRBJ1-1; D is undetermined. V was pared by 6 bases and J by 6 bases, with 14 bases between. Germline V gene sequence: CDR1 WSHSY, CDR2 SAAADI. CDR3 size: 13 residues. The CDR3 is CASRQIQVAEAFF. CDR3 coding DNA: TGCGCCAGCAGGCAAATTCAGGTGGCTGAAGCTTTCTTT.

V usage is TRBV7-9 and J usage is TRBJ2-7; 8 bases map to TRBD1. Germline assignment: CDR1 SEHNR and CDR2 FQNEAQ (reference sequence). With 6 bases clipped from V and 2 bases from J, the junction kept 3 bases outside the gene matches. The CDR3 runs to 13 residues. The chain's CDR3 is CASSPRGPYEQYF. The CDR3 nucleotides are TGTGCCAGCAGTCCCAGGGGGCCCTACGAGCAGTACTTC. The full variable domain, with the rest looked up from reference TRBV7-9 and TRBJ2-7, is DTGVSQNPRHKITKRGQNVTFRCDPISEHNRLYWYRQTLGQGPEFLTYFQNEAQLEKSRLLSDRFSAERPKGSFSTLEIQRTEQGDSAMYLCASSPRGPYEQYFGPGTRLTVT.

V gene TRBV4-3 combines with J gene TRBJ2-5, with TRBD2 identical over 11 bases. Germline trimming cut 4 bases from V and 2 bases from J; bases unmatched to any gene: 9. Germline CDR1 and CDR2: LGHNA and YSLEER. CDR3 length: 17 residues. The CDR3 region has the DNA TGCGCCAGCAGCCCAGGAGTAGCGGGGGGGCCTCAAGAGACCCAGTACTTC. Protein sequence: CASSPGVAGGPQETQYF.

This clone appeared once. V and J are TRBV4-1 and TRBJ1-5, with D possibly matching TRBD1 (6 bases). From germline, CDR1 is MGHRA and CDR2 YSYEKL. V was clipped by 3 bases and J by 0 bases, with 9 bases between them. The CDR3 contains 15 residues. The CDR3 DNA reads TGCGCCAGCAGCCACGGACAGTATAGCAATCAGCCCCAGCATTTT. This gives the protein CASSHGQYSNQPQHF.

V gene TRBV28 combines with J gene TRBJ1-5, with D possibly being TRBD1 (5 bases). The germline V gene has CDR1 MDHEN and CDR2 SYDVKM. Trimming shortened V by 6 bases and J by 4 bases, and 19 bases separated the two germline ends. This CDR3 comprises 16 residues. In nucleotides, the CDR3 is TGTGCCAGCAGATCTCAACTTAACAGGTTAAATCAGCCCCAGCATTTT. It yields the protein CASRSQLNRLNQPQHF.

This chain uses TRBV7-2 with TRBJ2-3; D may be TRBD1 (6 bases). The CDR3 length is 13 residues. V gave up 5 bases and J gave up 6 bases, with 12 bases separating them. From germline, CDR1 is SGHTA and CDR2 FQGNSA. The CDR3 DNA is TGTGCCAGCAGCACCCACAGGGCCGATACGCAGTATTTT. It yields the protein CASSTHRADTQYF.

As regards this clone: The junction does not match germline at one end; this may be a read error. The rearrangement links TRBV15 to TRBJ1-3; TRBD1 might be the D (5 bases). CDR1 is LNHNV and CDR2 is YYDKDF in the germline V gene (reference sequence). The CDR3 is 12 amino acids. Here the CDR3 reads CATSGAGSTIYF. CDR3 nucleotide sequence: TGTGCCACCAGCGGGGCTGGAAGCACCATATATTTT.

This chain links TRBV4-1 with TRBJ2-2; D possibly corresponds to TRBD2 (6 bases). CDR3 size: 15 residues. Between the trimmed V and J ends, which lost 0 bases and 5 bases, there was a span of 10 bases. Germline loops: CDR1 MGHRA, CDR2 YSYEKL. The CDR3 sequence: CASSQDRGVTGELFF. DNA of the CDR3: TGCGCCAGCAGCCAAGATCGCGGGGTGACCGGGGAGCTGTTTTTT.

The count of this clone is one. V usage is TRBV4-2 and J usage is TRBJ2-1, with 9 bases that match TRBD1. V lost 3 bases to trimming and J lost 8 bases; unmatched junction nucleotides: 11. This CDR3 contains 16 residues. Germline CDR1 and CDR2: LGHNA and YNFKEQ. In DNA form, the CDR3 reads TGTGCCAGCAGCCAGATTGTTGGACAGGGGATCGATGAGCAGTTCTTC. This encodes CASSQIVGQGIDEQFF.

The chain links TRBV18 to TRBJ1-5; D is ambiguous. Between the trimmed V and J ends, which lost 0 bases and 0 bases, there was a span of 9 bases. Germline V gene lookup returns CDR1 KGHSH and CDR2 LQKENI. The CDR3 spans 16 residues. The CDR3 protein is CASSPPSIGSNQPQHF. CDR3 nucleotides: TGTGCCAGCTCACCACCGTCCATCGGTAGCAATCAGCCCCAGCATTTT.

The chain carries TRBV2 and TRBJ2-7, with 7 positions matching TRBD1. The CDR3 covers 15 residues. In germline, CDR1 is SNHLY, CDR2 FYNNEI. V shed 6 bases, J shed 3 bases, and the junction held 11 bases outside the gene matches. The CDR3 region has the DNA TGTGCCAGCAGCCAGACAGGGCCTCCCCTCTACGAGCAGTACTTC. This codes for CASSQTGPPLYEQYF.

V usage is TRBV29-1 and J usage is TRBJ2-6, with a possible D match to TRBD2 (5 bases). This CDR3 comprises 17 residues. V lost 2 bases, J lost 2 bases, and 16 bases lay in between. The germline gives CDR1 SQVTM, CDR2 ANQGSEA. CDR3 DNA sequence: TGCAGCGTTGAACAGGTCAGCGCCGGGGCTGGGGCCAACGTCCTGACTTTC. This encodes CSVEQVSAGAGANVLTF.

This clone was counted a single time. The CDR3 loop is CASSIPPGATQYF. For the CDR3, the DNA is TGTGCCAGTAGTATACCTCCAGGGGCCACCCAGTACTTC. The V and J genes are TRBV19 and TRBJ2-5, with D perhaps matching TRBD1 (6 bases). The CDR3 loop spans 13 amino acids. The germline V and J ends were trimmed by 2 bases and 8 bases, with 12 bases remaining between them. Germline values: CDR1 LNHDA, CDR2 SQIVND (reference sequence). Based on the CDR3 plus reference TRBV19 and TRBJ2-5, the full variable domain is DGGITQSPKYLFRKEGQNVTLSCEQNLNHDAMYWYRQDPGQGLRLIYYSQIVNDFQKGDIAEGYSVSREKKESFPLTVTSAQKNPTAFYLCASSIPPGATQYFGPGTRLLVL.

This clone was detected only once. CDR3 region: CASSYSGVGNEKLFF. CDR3 in DNA: TGTGCCAGCAGTTACTCCGGGGTGGGTAATGAAAAACTGTTTTTT. The chain is built from TRBV6-5 and TRBJ1-4, with no clear D. The V gene lost 0 bases and the J gene lost 4 bases, with 9 bases spanning the gap. The CDR3 covers 15 residues. Germline CDR1 and CDR2: MNHEY and SVGAGI.